This T cell receptor beta chain is from a study of cytomegalovirus exposure and HLA in healthy donors. For this clone: The antigen is undetermined.

V lost 3 bases, J lost 7 bases, and 13 bases lay in between. Germline V lookup: CDR1 MNHEY, CDR2 SMNVEV (reference sequence). The CDR3 spans 14 residues. PCR involved 60 Vbeta and 13 Jbeta primers. Some clones are missing from TCRdb's copy, which holds only in-frame ones; the method was immunoSEQ multiplex PCR. This table holds approximately 200,000 clones, around 81% found once. General study findings and limits: In a later analysis, an Asian-associated ancestry cluster reportedly showed fewer N-insertions than the approximately 700-donor mean. HLA restriction was apparent for most CMV-associated TCR beta chains in a later analysis. Later analysis indicated greater clonal expansion among HLA-associated TCR beta chains than among equally common other chains.

The TCR sequence derives from a woman younger than 35 in good health and CMV-seropositive. Sequencing was done on a sample of PBMCs. V gene TRBV27 combines with J gene TRBJ1-5; a possible D gene is TRBD1 (6 bases). The CDR3 region is CASSFVGRGQPQHF. The CDR3 DNA reads as TGTGCCAGCAGTTTCGTGGGCAGGGGACAGCCCCAGCATTTT.